This T cell receptor (beta chain) was identified in a study of T-cell memory formation after mild COVID-19 (dated by TCRdb to about 2021). A note on the overall study: TCR sequence clusters from the two donors were found to be largely donor specific. Longitudinal TCRalpha and TCRbeta repertoire sequencing tracked T-cell clones expanding and contracting after mild COVID-19 in two donors. The cohort comprised two young, previously healthy adult volunteers, one female and one male.

Ficoll-Paque density gradient centrifugation was the method used to isolate PBMCs. This clonotype was seen only a few times. It lacks a known antigen. Nothing much larger sits one base from this clone, and base qualities are not available. Instrument on record: Illumina NovaSeq 6000. TCRalpha and TCRbeta cDNA libraries were built by 5'RACE with constant-segment primers, adding sample barcodes and unique molecular identifiers. RNA was extracted from every sample with Trizol reagent. Amplification of the libraries took two PCR steps, and the second step added a second sample barcode plus Illumina TruSeq adapters. Libraries were sequenced on an Illumina NovaSeq with 2 x 150 bp paired-end reads. The study's processing was this. With migec v1.2.7, reads were demultiplexed and then collapsed into UMI-guided consensus sequences. With mixcr v2.1.11, UMI consensuses were aligned to TRA and TRB V and J templates and assembled into clonotypes. A clonotype was counted as expanded or contracted only when both edgeR and NoisET called the clonotype significant, with the noise models trained on biological replicates. For edgeR calls, a false discovery rate-adjusted p below 0.01 and a log2 fold-change threshold of 1 were applied. PCA with hierarchical clustering of max-normalized trajectories of the 1000 most abundant clonotypes was used as exploratory dynamics analysis. Separately sequenced CD4+ and CD8+ repertoires were used to assign a CD4 or CD8 phenotype to each responding clone. TCRdb took the public reads, trimmed them with fastp at Q25, ran MiXCR for clone calling and kept in-frame beta chains. Records with the same CDR3 protein are collapsed into one entry carrying the most frequent genes and DNA. TCRdb, not the original authors, processed these V and J calls. In all, the sample holds around 83,000 distinct CDR3 sequences, and approximately 25% of those were seen once. The ten most abundant clones make up approximately 45% of the sample.

The study at large found these results: Some responding clones were detected in pre-infection memory, suggesting pre-existing cross-reactive memory T cells joined the SARS-CoV-2 response. Only a couple of mild cases were covered in the study, and larger cohorts including severe cases with pre-infection samples were considered necessary. SARS-CoV-2 specificity of the second-wave clones peaking on day 37 was not confirmed. Clones that contracted from day 15 to 85 showed balanced CD4/CD8 phenotypes, whereas a second wave of clones that expanded from day 15 to 37 leaned towards CD4+. Contracting CD4+ clones appeared mostly in the CM and EM memory subsets, whereas CD8+ clones were enriched in EMRA.

The germline V gene provides CDR1 SGHRS and CDR2 YFSETQ. V and J are trimmed by 6 bases and 4 bases, and the gene matches miss 15 bases of the junction. The CDR3 holds 16 amino acids from the cysteine to the phenylalanine. Left in the record is the CDR3 DNA by itself, 48 bases read in frame from the first base. The source material was PBMCs or a T cell subset sorted from them (not recorded which). This receptor was identified in a young man who had mild COVID-19 (a few samples of this study predate the infection). The sample titles of this study are shuffled in the database, so cell type and time point are left out; the donor was told from shared clones. The chain uses TRBV5-1 and TRBJ1-2; the junction holds 7 bases that match TRBD1. The CDR3 has the sequence CASNPLETGQPYGYTF. The DNA sequence follows: TGCGCCAGCAACCCCCTGGAGACGGGACAGCCCTATGGCTACACCTTC.